This T cell receptor (beta chain) was found in a study of CD8 T cells in Susac syndrome (dated by TCRdb to the late 2010s). Regarding the study in general: Whether CD8+ T cell activation and differentiation in Susac syndrome was antigen driven was tested using repertoire sequencing. CD8+ T cell repertoire clonality was compared between over 9 healthy donors, around 14 Susac syndrome patients and 15 multiple sclerosis patients. Summary of the overall study and its limitations: The number of individuals in the TCR sequencing and HLA analysis was acknowledged as relatively small.

On this clonotype itself: No cognate antigen has been identified for it. No much larger clone exists at a distance of one base, and base qualities are not known.

Peripheral blood CD8+ and CD4+ T cells from healthy donors, Susac syndrome patients and multiple sclerosis patients were profiled using high-throughput TCR beta sequencing. Healthy donors were included as age- and sex-matched controls. Bulk CD8+ and CD4+ T cells were purified by magnetic negative isolation, whereas CD8+ TEMRA cells were enriched by FACS. Blood was drawn into EDTA tubes, processed within 24 hours, and PBMCs were isolated by density gradient centrifugation. PBMCs intended for TCR sequencing were frozen in liquid nitrogen and were later thawed in a 37 degrees C water bath. Purity of sorted or isolated CD4+, CD8+ and CD8+ TEMRA cells was at least 90%. The CDR3 has 14 amino acids, counting the end cysteine and phenylalanine. CDR3 DNA only is kept here, 42 bases in frame from base 1. The germline V gene encodes CDR1 MNHEY and CDR2 SVGEGT. Trimming removed 8 bases from V and 2 bases from J; the gene matches leave 5 bases unexplained.

RNA was extracted using the RNeasy kit, and roughly 0.5 to 1 microgram was reverse transcribed with random hexamers. The immunoSEQ multiplex PCR assay, covering 54 Vbeta and 13 Jbeta segments, was used to amplify TCR beta CDR3 regions. Bias from PCR amplification was corrected by using a synthetic template baseline for primer optimization and for computational correction. The study's processing was this. Only productive sequences were kept, with reads annotated to V, D and J genes according to IMGT and analyzed in immunoSEQ Analyzer. To calculate clonality, Shannon entropy was normalized by log2 of the number of productive unique sequences and then subtracted from one. For each patient and control, public and private clones were evaluated within the 100 most prevalent clones. Clones were defined as Susac-specific when absent from the healthy and MS cohorts, from roughly 1,000 published viral clones and from other ImmuneACCESS disease sequences. TCRdb reanalyzed the raw reads on its own, using fastp at Q25 for trimming and MiXCR for clone calling, and kept in-frame beta chains. Records with the same CDR3 protein are collapsed into one entry carrying the most frequent genes and DNA. The V and J calls were not made by the authors but by TCRdb's processing. For this sample there are under 20,000 distinct CDR3 sequences; around 95% appear just once. Clones ranked in the top ten supply 0.2% to 0.3% of the sample.

The chain was built from TRBV6-2 or TRBV6-3 and TRBJ2-3; 9 bases in the junction line up with TRBD2. The sequence was obtained from a human donor in good health. Sequenced input: CD8+ T cells from PBMCs. The nucleotide sequence reads TGTGCCAGCCGTAGCGGGAGTAACACAGATACGCAGTATTTT. Its product reads: CASRSGSNTDTQYF.